This T cell receptor beta chain originates from a study of T cells in Graves' hyperthyroidism and ophthalmopathy (dated by TCRdb to between 2018 and 2020). Context from the whole study: Peripheral blood samples were taken at the time of initial diagnosis, prior to any treatment. To identify distinguishing TCR V-J signatures, a discovery cohort of about a hundred patients was used, comprising 43 with Graves' ophthalmopathy and about 59 with stable Graves' hyperthyroidism. An independent validation cohort of around 19 hyperthyroidism patients and some 15 patients who later progressed to ophthalmopathy tested prospective prediction of ophthalmopathy. The approximately 90 discovery patients were divided at random into training and test sets in a 7:3 ratio. Following sampling, methimazole starting at 30 mg daily was given to hyperthyroidism patients, and high-dose intravenous methylprednisolone was given to ophthalmopathy patients. TCR Vbeta CDR3 sequencing of around 130 peripheral blood samples (roughly 43 ophthalmopathy, 75 to 85 hyperthyroidism and approximately 17 progressor patients) is reported in the paper. In several Graves' hyperthyroidism patients, the study also compared T-cell repertoires from thyroid tissue with T-cell repertoires from blood.

The TCR beta CDR3 regions were amplified from RNA transcripts. For the first round of RT-PCR on the TCR CDR3, the HTBI primer set was used together with the Qiagen OneStep RT-PCR kit. Libraries were constructed in a second round of multiplex PCR, after which size selection and purification were performed. Libraries were sequenced paired-end with 100 bp reads on an Illumina HiSeq2000. From the authors' description of their analysis: SOAPnuke was used to process the raw data, with reads discarded if the reads contained adapters or uncalled bases, had a mean Phred below 15, or lacked an exact constant-primer or identifier match. High-quality paired reads were merged using COPE v1.2.5, and each unique nucleotide sequence was defined as a clonotype. MiTCR v1.1 was used to align the clonotypes against IMGT TRBV, TRBD and TRBJ reference segments. Analysis was restricted to V-J combinations with a frequency above 0.0001, which covered about 99% of repertoires. A TCS score was defined as the ratio between F50 (clonal expansion) and ExV (chaos), using BLOSUM62-based TCRdist between CDR3 peptides within each V-J. Welch's t-statistics and random forest reduced approximately 520 V-J features to around 14, which were used in a naive Bayes classifier (R e1071). TCRdb ran its own pipeline on the public reads, namely fastp trimming at Q25 and MiXCR clone calling, and kept in-frame beta chains. Rows with one shared CDR3 protein collapse into an entry with the most common genes and DNA. Here the V and J calls rest on TCRdb's processing, not on the authors' analysis. Here the sample has fewer than 900,000 distinct CDR3 sequences; over 15% occur a single time. Over 15% of the sample belongs to the ten largest clones.

The germline V gene provides CDR1 SGHVS and CDR2 FQNEAQ. The CDR3 numbers 14 residues from cysteine through phenylalanine. The read is trimmed to its CDR3 DNA, 42 bases read in frame from base 1. V loses 4 bases of germline sequence and J loses 5 bases, and the interval between the two ends is 14 bases. This clonotype was seen at least ten times. Its antigen has not been determined. There are no base qualities to consult, and no much larger clone falls within one base. The hyperthyroidism patients were between 18 and 65 years old and newly diagnosed, with a disease duration of less than 2 months. Exclusion was applied to patients with uncontrolled infections, other autoimmune diseases, pregnancy or lactation. Diagnoses were established on the basis of clinical symptoms, serum thyroxine and TRAb, thyroid ultrasound, and orbital computed tomography. Blood from progressor patients was drawn when they were first diagnosed with hyperthyroidism, before any ophthalmopathy symptoms appeared. PBMCs were isolated from about 9.2 ml of fresh peripheral blood by Ficoll-Paque density gradient centrifugation. Progressor patients were initially diagnosed with Graves' hyperthyroidism and developed ophthalmopathy during follow-up. Total RNA was extracted using Trizol reagent, and RNA quality was assessed on an Agilent 2100 Bioanalyzer.

Overall study outcomes, separate from this receptor: A 13 V-J signature model separated ophthalmopathy from stable hyperthyroidism, with over 85% sensitivity and 81.08% specificity in cross-validation and 80%/75% in testing. Most expanded thyroid clonotypes (frequency above 0.001) were also detected in blood, a finding suggesting that blood repertoires may reflect thyroid immune responses. In validation, the model predicted progression to ophthalmopathy a median of about 6.5 months before onset, with over 60% sensitivity and nearly 75% specificity. No statistical method was used to set the sample size in advance, and investigators knew the group allocation.

The rearranged segments are TRBV7-8 and TRBJ1-2; the best D guess is TRBD1, with 5 bases matching. The sequenced sample was blood. The receptor was derived from a woman aged 50 to 65 with Graves' hyperthyroidism that later progressed to Graves' ophthalmopathy. In nucleotide form, the sequence is TGTGCCAGCAGCTCGCCACTCCCAGGGTATGGCTACACCTTC. Its translation reads: CASSSPLPGYGYTF.